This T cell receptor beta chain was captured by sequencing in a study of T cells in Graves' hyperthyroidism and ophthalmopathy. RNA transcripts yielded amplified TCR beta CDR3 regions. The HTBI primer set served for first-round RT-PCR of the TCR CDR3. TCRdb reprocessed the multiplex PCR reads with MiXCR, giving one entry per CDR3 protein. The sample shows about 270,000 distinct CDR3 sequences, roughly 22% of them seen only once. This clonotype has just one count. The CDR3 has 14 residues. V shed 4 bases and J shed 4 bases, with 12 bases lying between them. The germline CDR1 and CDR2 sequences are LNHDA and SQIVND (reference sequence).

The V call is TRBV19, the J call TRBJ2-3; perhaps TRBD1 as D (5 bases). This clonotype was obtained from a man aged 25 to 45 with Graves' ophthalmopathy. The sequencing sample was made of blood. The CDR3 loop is CASSTTVRADTQYF. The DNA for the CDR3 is TGTGCCAGTAGTACGACAGTACGGGCAGATACGCAGTATTTT.